This T cell receptor (beta chain) is from a study of vaccination and CD4 T cells after COVID-19. With the Oncomine TCR Beta short-read assay, DNA from cultured CD4+ T cells was sequenced. TCRdb fed the PCR reads into MiXCR, producing one record per CDR3 protein. Altogether approximately 3,900 distinct CDR3 sequences are present, approximately 15% being singletons, with the ten largest covering around 22%. The sample's treatment: approximately 10-day PBMC culture with coronavirus spike peptide pools or control peptides (ViraFEST assay). CDR1 DFQATT and CDR2 SNEGSKA come from the germline V gene (reference sequence). This CDR3 region has 16 residues. Comments on this clonotype: As yet, its antigen is unknown. This may arise from a read error, as a much more abundant clone is one base away.

The sequencing sample was made of CD4+ T cells from blood, cultured in vitro. The chain links TRBV20-1 to TRBJ2-1; 11 bases align to TRBD2. The receptor was derived from a human donor who had recovered from COVID-19. The CDR3 region has the DNA TGCAGTGCTAGACTAGCGGGGGGACAATCCTACAATGGGCAGTTCTTC. Encoded protein: CSARLAGGQSYNGQFF.